Following are 18 T cell receptor beta chains from one sample sequenced in a study of shared clonotypes between healthy human individuals (dated by TCRdb to 2019 to 2021). Library preparation used the immunoSEQ multiplex PCR assay. As stored in TCRdb, this immuneACCESS dataset retains in-frame rearrangements with V and J assigned. A fraction of the clones does not appear; measured against another copy, unresolved V genes explain less than half of the discrepancy, and the remainder lacks a known reason. This sample holds 800,000 to 950,000 clones; about 97% were observed only once. Under 0.25% of the sample is held by the ten biggest clonotypes. CD8 naive samples were obtained by positive selection for CCR7 among CD45RO-negative cells, yielding a CD45RA+CCR7+ population from which TemRA cells were excluded. Sequencing was done on a sample of naive CD8+ T cells sorted from blood. The cell subset or site label, read with the paper, signifies: CD45RA+CCR7+. These TCRs come from a man younger than 45 in good health.

This rearrangement joins TRBV19 to TRBJ1-5, with D possibly matching TRBD1 (5 bases). Germline CDR1 and CDR2: LNHDA and SQIVND (reference sequence). V was trimmed by 3 bases and J by 4 bases, leaving 10 bases between them. The CDR3 covers 14 residues. As DNA, the CDR3 is TGTGCCAGTAGTATGTGGACAACGAATCAGCCCCAGCATTTT. Translating it yields CASSMWTTNQPQHF. The complete variable domain, with remaining parts taken from reference TRBV19 and TRBJ1-5, reads DGGITQSPKYLFRKEGQNVTLSCEQNLNHDAMYWYRQDPGQGLRLIYYSQIVNDFQKGDIAEGYSVSREKKESFPLTVTSAQKNPTAFYLCASSMWTTNQPQHFGDGTRLSIL.

The chain couples TRBV11-2 to TRBJ2-5; 9 bases fit TRBD2. The CDR3 has 15 amino acids. From germline, CDR1 is SGHAT and CDR2 FQNNGV. V lost 3 bases to trimming and J lost 5 bases; unmatched junction nucleotides: 7. DNA of the CDR3: TGTGCCAGCAGCTTCGGGACTAGCACCTTTGAGACCCAGTACTTC. Amino acids: CASSFGTSTFETQYF.

The chain couples TRBV11-2 to TRBJ1-1; D may be TRBD1 (5 bases). CDR1 and CDR2 from the germline V gene are SGHAT and FQNNGV. The CDR3 consists of 16 residues. V was cut by 2 bases and J by 0 bases, with 13 bases left in between. CDR3 residues: CASSLRGTPMNTEAFF. In DNA form, the CDR3 reads TGTGCCAGCAGCTTAAGGGGAACCCCCATGAACACTGAAGCTTTCTTT.

CDR3 amino acids: CASRHVNSYEQYF. The DNA of the CDR3 is TGTGCCAGCAGGCACGTCAATTCCTACGAGCAGTACTTC. The J gene is TRBJ2-7, the V gene TRBV27; no reliable D call. The CDR3 runs to 13 residues. Trimming pared 6 bases from V and 1 base from J, leaving 10 bases between. From germline, CDR1 is MNHEY and CDR2 SMNVEV (reference sequence).

The chain couples TRBV12-5 to TRBJ2-1; 9 nucleotides match TRBD1. Germline CDR1 and CDR2: LGHNT and FRNRAP. The CDR3 spans 18 residues. J gave up 6 bases and V 1 base, and 13 bases lay outside the gene matches. The CDR3 loop reads CASGLDTRDRAPTNEQFF. The DNA for the CDR3 is TGTGCTAGTGGTTTGGATACTCGGGACAGGGCTCCCACCAATGAGCAGTTCTTC.

The J gene is TRBJ2-3, the V gene TRBV4-3; either TRBD1 or TRBD2 may supply D (5 bases each). V was clipped by 4 bases and J by 5 bases, with 19 bases between them. CDR3 size: 16 residues. Looked up from germline, CDR1 is LGHNA and CDR2 is YSLEER. The CDR3 sequence is CASSLTTGIGEDTQYF. In DNA, the CDR3 is TGCGCCAGCAGCCTAACAACAGGAATCGGGGAAGATACGCAGTATTTT.

This clone was seen once. This sequence joins TRBV27 and TRBJ2-6; D not certain. The CDR3 has 16 residues. CDR1 is MNHEY and CDR2 is SMNVEV in the germline V gene (reference sequence). The V end lost 3 bases, the J end lost 0 bases, and 9 bases lay between the germline ends. The CDR3 spells CASSFLRSSGANVLTF. CDR3 DNA: TGTGCCAGCAGTTTTTTGAGGAGCTCTGGGGCCAACGTCCTGACTTTC.

The genes are TRBV10-1 and TRBJ2-7, with D maybe TRBD2 (6 bases). Germline loops: CDR1 WNHNN, CDR2 SYGVQD (reference sequence). This CDR3 has 16 residues. V shed 0 bases and J shed 2 bases, with 14 bases lying between them. The CDR3 sequence is CASSESSGLPPYEQYF. In nucleotides, the CDR3 is TGCGCCAGCAGTGAGTCTAGCGGATTGCCCCCCTACGAGCAGTACTTC.

The rearrangement uses TRBV7-6 and TRBJ1-1; 8 nucleotides agree with TRBD1. Germline V gene data show CDR1 as SGHVS and CDR2 as FNYEAQ. The CDR3 runs 17 residues. The ends lost 5 bases at V and 4 bases at J; junction bases unmatched: 15. The CDR3 region has the DNA TGTGCCAGCAGCCTTGACCGAGACAGGGGTTTCGGCACTGAAGCTTTCTTT. As protein: CASSLDRDRGFGTEAFF. Variable domain in full (rest from reference TRBV7-6 and TRBJ1-1): GAGVSQSPRYKVTKRGQDVALRCDPISGHVSLYWYRQALGQGPEFLTYFNYEAQQDKSGLPNDRFSAERPEGSISTLTIQRTEQRDSAMYRCASSLDRDRGFGTEAFFGQGTRLTVV.

This rearrangement joins TRBV28 to TRBJ2-7; 10 bases agree with TRBD2. Trimming at V came to 6 bases and at J to 6 bases, leaving 8 bases not matched to a gene. The CDR3 has 14 amino acids. Germline V gene lookup returns CDR1 MDHEN and CDR2 SYDVKM. The CDR3 loop reads CASSLYRTSGEQYF. CDR3 DNA sequence: TGTGCCAGCAGCCTATACCGGACTAGCGGCGAGCAGTACTTC. Filled out from reference TRBV28 and TRBJ2-7, the complete variable domain reads DVKVTQSSRYLVKRTGEKVFLECVQDMDHENMFWYRQDPGLGLRLIYFSYDVKMKEKGDIPEGYSVSREKKERFSLILESASTNQTSMYLCASSLYRTSGEQYFGPGTRLTVT.

The genes are TRBV7-2 and TRBJ2-7; TRBD1 matches 9 bases. The CDR3 extends over 15 amino acids. V dropped 7 bases and J dropped 5; count of bases not matched to a gene: 12. Germline V CDR1 and CDR2: SGHTA, FQGNSA. The CDR3 nucleotides are TGTGCCAGCACCATTCTACTGGGACAGGGCCACGAGCAGTACTTC. Its translation is CASTILLGQGHEQYF.

The chain recombines TRBV7-2 with TRBJ2-7, with 14 bases aligning to TRBD2. The junction had 1 base not matched to a gene; V was cut back by 1 base and J by 2 bases. The length of the CDR3 is 16 residues. Germline V lookup: CDR1 SGHTA, CDR2 FQGNSA. CDR3 amino acids: CASSLGLAGGTYEQYF. The CDR3 coding sequence is TGTGCCAGCAGCTTAGGACTAGCGGGAGGGACCTACGAGCAGTACTTC.

This chain joins TRBV28 and TRBJ2-7, with TRBD2 matching over 10 bases. Germline CDR1 and CDR2: MDHEN and SYDVKM. The CDR3 runs to 16 residues. V lost 4 bases and J lost 2; bases outside the gene matches: 8. The CDR3 spells CASSSPGLAEPYEQYF. DNA of the CDR3: TGTGCCAGCAGTTCCCCCGGACTAGCGGAACCCTACGAGCAGTACTTC.

The gene calls are TRBV6-6 and TRBJ1-4; possible D gene TRBD1, 5 bases. The CDR3 has 15 residues. CDR1 and CDR2 from the germline V gene are MNHNY and SVGAGI (reference sequence). Trimming took off 5 bases at V and 5 bases at J, with 15 bases between the two ends. CDR3 bases: TGTGCCAGCAGTCACCAAGGGGCCGTAAATGAAAAACTGTTTTTT. Encoded protein: CASSHQGAVNEKLFF.

The chain links TRBV11-2 to TRBJ2-7, with D unresolved. Trimming took 5 bases from V and 3 from J, leaving 17 bases between them. Germline CDR1 reads SGHAT; CDR2 reads FQNNGV. CDR3 length equals 15 residues. The CDR3 is CASSIALSWGYEQYF. The DNA for the CDR3 is TGTGCCAGCAGCATTGCTTTGTCGTGGGGCTACGAGCAGTACTTC.

The genes are TRBV29-1 and TRBJ2-3; 9 positions agree with TRBD2. Germline V gives CDR1 SQVTM, CDR2 ANQGSEA. V trimming: 2 bases; J trimming: 3 bases; junction bases outside the gene matches: 12. The length of the CDR3 is 17 residues. DNA of the CDR3: TGCAGCGTTGAACCGGGCGGGAGGGCCGTTTATACAGATACGCAGTATTTT. This codes for CSVEPGGRAVYTDTQYF.

This clone appeared once. The J gene is TRBJ1-2, the V gene TRBV5-4; D is unclear. The CDR3 spans 15 residues. The germline V gene has CDR1 SGHNT and CDR2 YYREEE (reference sequence). The V and J ends lost 6 bases and 8 bases respectively, with 23 bases between them. In nucleotides, the CDR3 is TGTGCCAGCAAGCCGGTTATGGCTGGTGAGGACGGCTACACCTTC. This gives the protein CASKPVMAGEDGYTF.

This clone has a single count. The sample holds other DNA sequences that translate to the same CDR3. This chain links TRBV6-5 with TRBJ2-1; D gene unclear. V gave up 6 bases and J gave up 2 bases, with 8 bases separating them. Germline-derived CDR1 and CDR2 are MNHEY and SVGAGI. The CDR3 has 13 amino acids. CDR3 sequence: CASSLGTYNEQFF. In nucleotides, the CDR3 is TGTGCCAGCAGCCTGGGGACCTACAATGAGCAGTTCTTC.